Listed below are T cell receptor beta chains from one sample, sequenced in a study of CD8 T cells in ankylosing spondylitis. MiXCR was run by TCRdb on the 5' RACE reads, yielding one entry per CDR3 protein. The sample has some 200,000 distinct CDR3 sequences, roughly 13% seen once; the top ten hold approximately 15%. The sample comprised blood, either unsorted or a sorted T cell fraction (not recorded which). These receptors originate from a male donor with ankylosing spondylitis or in good health (not recorded which). Both conserved end residues are part of each CDR3. D genes are given only for firm matches. Where a row states a size, it is once, few, many or the class of an expanded clone; other rows omit it.

TRBJ1-5	.	TRBV27	13	.	CASSPGINQPQHF	TGTGCCAGCAGTCCGGGGATCAATCAGCCCCAGCATTTT
TRBJ2-4	.	TRBV27	14	TRBD2	CAPKAGVGKNIQYF	TGTGCCCCCAAAGCGGGAGTTGGTAAAAACATTCAGTACTTC
TRBJ1-2	few	TRBV4-1	15	.	CASSQDYRAPYGYTF	TGCGCCAGCAGCCAAGATTATCGGGCACCCTATGGCTACACCTTC
TRBJ1-1	few	TRBV12-3/TRBV12-4	11	.	CASSFPSAAFF	TGTGCCAGCAGTTTCCCCAGCGCGGCTTTCTTT
TRBJ1-2	many	TRBV12-3/TRBV12-4	16	.	CASSSTIVQGDYGYTF	TGTGCCAGCAGTTCCACGATAGTACAGGGTGACTATGGCTACACCTTC
TRBJ1-1	few	TRBV29-1	15	.	CSVGEFRISNTEAFF	TGCAGCGTTGGAGAGTTCCGAATTTCGAACACTGAAGCTTTCTTT
TRBJ2-1	many	TRBV4-2	17	TRBD2	CASSQKGGTSGGDEQFF	TGTGCCAGCAGCCAAAAGGGGGGGACTAGCGGTGGCGATGAGCAGTTCTTC
TRBJ1-1	few	TRBV7-9	13	.	CASSLEGSQEAFF	TGTGCCAGCAGCTTAGAAGGGAGCCAAGAAGCTTTCTTT
TRBJ2-1	few	TRBV30	13	.	CAWSVIPYNEQFF	TGTGCCTGGAGTGTGATCCCTTACAATGAGCAGTTCTTC
TRBJ2-2	.	TRBV7-6	15	.	CASSLFPTLTGELFF	TGTGCCAGCAGCTTATTCCCTACCTTAACCGGGGAGCTGTTTTTT
TRBJ2-3	.	TRBV2	12	.	CASSGLMDTQYF	TGTGCCAGCAGTGGATTAATGGATACGCAGTATTTT
TRBJ1-1	few	TRBV7-8	15	.	CASSFSRALNTEAFF	TGTGCCAGCAGCTTTTCCCGGGCTTTGAACACTGAAGCTTTCTTT
TRBJ2-3	few	TRBV4-1	14	.	CASSLRAGTDTQYF	TGCGCCAGCAGCCTCCGCGCAGGCACAGATACGCAGTATTTT
TRBJ2-1	.	TRBV20-1	12	.	CSASRVGNEQFF	TGCAGTGCTTCCCGGGTAGGCAATGAGCAGTTCTTC
TRBJ2-7	few	TRBV20-1	13	TRBD1	CSAPDRMNYEQYF	TGCAGTGCTCCGGACAGGATGAACTACGAGCAGTACTTC
TRBJ2-1	many	TRBV29-1	13	.	CSVEEGAYNEQFF	TGCAGCGTTGAAGAGGGGGCATACAATGAGCAGTTCTTC
TRBJ2-7	.	TRBV3-1	13	.	CASSQDLTYEQYF	TGTGCCAGCAGCCAAGACTTGACCTACGAGCAGTACTTC
TRBJ2-1	few	TRBV19	15	.	CASSPSFASYNEQFF	TGTGCCAGTAGTCCCAGTTTCGCCTCCTACAATGAGCAGTTCTTC
TRBJ2-3	few	TRBV7-9	15	.	CASSLSVEGRETQYF	TGTGCCAGCAGCTTATCTGTCGAGGGGCGGGAAACGCAGTATTTT
TRBJ1-1	many	TRBV7-2	15	.	CASSFSGTSNTEAFF	TGTGCCAGCAGCTTCTCCGGGACATCGAACACTGAAGCTTTCTTT
TRBJ2-1	.	TRBV9	17	.	CASSVERGLVYYNEQFF	TGTGCCAGCAGCGTAGAGAGGGGCCTAGTCTACTACAATGAGCAGTTCTTC
TRBJ2-3	few	TRBV5-1	14	.	CASRAVTTTDTQYF	TGCGCCAGCAGAGCCGTAACTACCACAGATACGCAGTATTTT
TRBJ1-5	.	TRBV3-1	14	.	CASSRVFSDQPQHF	TGTGCCAGCAGCCGGGTCTTTTCCGACCAGCCCCAGCATTTT